The 30 T cell receptor beta chains in this list originate from one sample, sequenced in a study of T cell changes during pregnancy in multiple sclerosis. Here immunoSEQ multiplex PCR was the method, and the copy in TCRdb shows in-frame clones only, minus some. The profile shows about 76,000 clones, 92% of them singletons. The sequenced sample was peripheral blood, obtained after pregnancy. The receptors come from a female donor in good health, enrolled as a control in a pregnancy study.

The rearrangement uses TRBV5-1 and TRBJ2-3; possibly TRBD2 for D (6 bases). Looked up from germline, CDR1 is SGHRS and CDR2 is YFSETQ. The CDR3 consists of 16 residues. With 4 bases removed from V and 3 bases from J, the gap between germline ends came to 18 bases. Written as DNA, the CDR3 is TGCGCCAGCAGCGTAACCCCGTTTGCGGGGACAGATACGCAGTATTTT. Translation gives CASSVTPFAGTDTQYF.

This sequence joins TRBV7-2 and TRBJ2-1; tentative D call: TRBD2 (6 bases). The CDR3 loop spans 16 amino acids. Trimming cost V 4 bases and J 7 bases, with 20 bases left between them. Germline CDR1 and CDR2: SGHTA and FQGNSA. The CDR3 bases are TGTGCCAGCAGCTCGGGCGGCGGGGCAGTATTGAATGAGCAGTTCTTC. Residues: CASSSGGGAVLNEQFF. The full variable domain, with the rest looked up from reference TRBV7-2 and TRBJ2-1, is GAGVSQSPSNKVTEKGKDVELRCDPISGHTALYWYRQSLGQGLEFLIYFQGNSAPDKSGLPSDRFSAERTGGSVSTLTIQRTQQEDSAVYLCASSSGGGAVLNEQFFGPGTRLTVL.

The chain combines TRBV4-1 with TRBJ2-3, with 7 bases matching TRBD1. The J segment lost 1 base and the V segment lost 3 bases, leaving 7 bases of the junction unmatched. Germline lookup yields CDR1 MGHRA and CDR2 YSYEKL. The CDR3 length is 16 residues. CDR3 nucleotide sequence: TGCGCCAGCAGCCACTCGCGAGGGGGCGGCACAGATACGCAGTATTTT. Translating gives CASSHSRGGGTDTQYF.

The sample holds one count of this clone. The V and J genes are TRBV11-2 and TRBJ2-7; the match to TRBD2 covers 7 bases. This CDR3 is built from 16 residues. Germline trimming cut 2 bases from V and 0 bases from J; bases unmatched to any gene: 7. Germline V gene sequence: CDR1 SGHAT, CDR2 FQNNGV. CDR3 region: CASSLIRGRTSYEQYF. Written as DNA, the CDR3 is TGTGCCAGCAGCTTAATACGCGGGAGAACCTCCTACGAGCAGTACTTC. Looking up the rest from reference TRBV11-2 and TRBJ2-7 gives the full variable domain: EAGVAQSPRYKIIEKRQSVAFWCNPISGHATLYWYQQILGQGPKLLIQFQNNGVVDDSQLPKDRFSAERLKGVDSTLKIQPAKLEDSAVYLCASSLIRGRTSYEQYFGPGTRLTVT.

The chain has TRBV19 and TRBJ2-3; D is unresolved. CDR3 length: 12 amino acids. V lost 10 bases to trimming and J lost 5 bases, with 13 bases between them. Germline V gene lookup returns CDR1 LNHDA and CDR2 SQIVND (reference sequence). The CDR3 nucleotides are TGTGCCACCTCACCGGGTGGAGATACGCAGTATTTT. It codes for CATSPGGDTQYF.

The V gene is TRBV4-2, the J gene TRBJ1-6, with 7 bases matching TRBD1. The CDR3 length is 15 residues. Per the germline V gene, CDR1 is LGHNA and CDR2 is YNFKEQ. J gave up 7 bases and V 0 bases, and 3 bases lay outside the gene matches. The CDR3 coding sequence is TGTGCCAGCAGCCAAGATCGGGGACAGAATTCACCCCTCCACTTT. Amino acids: CASSQDRGQNSPLHF.

V gene TRBV10-3 combines with J gene TRBJ1-6; weak D call: TRBD1 (6 bases). Trimming shortened V by 7 bases and J by 5 bases, and 15 bases separated the two germline ends. The CDR3 spans 15 residues. In germline, CDR1 is ENHRY, CDR2 SYGVKD. DNA of the CDR3: TGTGCCATCAAACAGGGACCAGAGCATAATTCACCCCTCCACTTT. This sequence encodes CAIKQGPEHNSPLHF.

The chain carries TRBV15 and TRBJ2-5; no clear D gene. The germline V and J ends were trimmed by 6 bases and 5 bases, with 16 bases remaining between them. The germline V gene encodes CDR1 LNHNV and CDR2 YYDKDF (reference sequence). CDR3 size: 14 residues. As DNA, the CDR3 is TGTGCCACCAGATCAAGCGCGCATTGGGAGACCCAGTACTTC. Translating it yields CATRSSAHWETQYF.

This clone appeared a single time. The CDR3 region has the DNA TGTGCCAGCAGTGTGGCGGGGGGGGTCACCGGGGAGCTGTTTTTT. Its protein product is CASSVAGGVTGELFF. This chain joins TRBV28 and TRBJ2-2; 9 bases line up with TRBD2. Trimming at V came to 5 bases and at J to 4 bases, leaving 5 bases not matched to a gene. This CDR3 contains 15 residues. Germline V gene sequence: CDR1 MDHEN, CDR2 SYDVKM.

The chain recombines TRBV11-2 with TRBJ2-1, with TRBD1 matching 9 bases. The germline gives CDR1 SGHAT, CDR2 FQNNGV. The CDR3 is 17 amino acids. V lost 4 bases and J lost 1; bases outside the gene matches: 8. The CDR3 bases are TGTGCCAGCAGCTCCCGTGGGACAGGGCGTTCCTACAATGAGCAGTTCTTC. This encodes CASSSRGTGRSYNEQFF.

The J gene is TRBJ1-4, the V gene TRBV6-5; weak D call: TRBD1 (6 bases). Per the germline V gene, CDR1 is MNHEY and CDR2 is SVGAGI. Trimming cost V 0 bases and J 8 bases, with 13 bases left between them. This CDR3 contains 15 residues. The chain's CDR3 is CASSYSWQGPEKLFF. For the CDR3, the DNA is TGTGCCAGCAGTTACTCTTGGCAGGGGCCCGAAAAACTGTTTTTT.

The chain is built from TRBV18 and TRBJ1-5; D may be TRBD1 (5 bases). The CDR3 runs to 12 residues. Germline values: CDR1 KGHSH, CDR2 LQKENI. V dropped 4 bases and J dropped 7 bases, with 8 bases sitting between them. The CDR3 DNA is TGTGCCAGCTCACTTGGGGGGCAGCCCCAGCATTTT. Residues: CASSLGGQPQHF.

The chain is built from TRBV19 and TRBJ2-7, with D tentatively TRBD1 (5 bases). CDR1 is LNHDA and CDR2 is SQIVND in the germline V gene (reference sequence). V lost 6 bases and J lost 3, with 6 bases in between. The CDR3 is made up of 11 amino acids. The CDR3 is CASRRGYEQYF. In nucleotides, the CDR3 is TGTGCCAGTAGAAGGGGCTACGAGCAGTACTTC.

The rearrangement joins TRBV7-9 to TRBJ2-7, with 11 bases matching TRBD1. V lost 5 bases, J lost 6 bases, and 9 bases stayed unmatched. The germline gives CDR1 SEHNR, CDR2 FQNEAQ (reference sequence). CDR3 length: 15 amino acids. The CDR3 loop is CASSQGQGASPEQYF. CDR3 nucleotides: TGTGCCAGCAGCCAAGGACAGGGGGCTAGCCCCGAGCAGTACTTC.

This chain connects TRBV28 to TRBJ1-5; D gene unclear. The germline V gene encodes CDR1 MDHEN and CDR2 SYDVKM. The length of the CDR3 is 15 residues. V gave up 3 bases and J gave up 2 bases, with 11 bases separating them. CDR3 residues: CASSLGGRRNQPQHF. The DNA of the CDR3 is TGTGCCAGCAGTTTGGGAGGGCGGCGCAATCAGCCCCAGCATTTT.

The chain joins TRBV6-1 to TRBJ1-3, with D unclear. The CDR3 spans 16 residues. From germline, CDR1 is MNHNS and CDR2 SASEGT. Trimming took off 2 bases at V and 4 bases at J, with 15 bases between the two ends. The CDR3 loop reads CASSEPVGAGGNTIYF. The CDR3 DNA sequence: TGTGCCAGCAGTGAACCTGTGGGCGCGGGAGGAAACACCATATATTTT.

The V call is TRBV2, the J call TRBJ1-4, with D maybe TRBD1 (5 bases). With 6 bases removed from V and 0 bases from J, the gap between germline ends came to 14 bases. The CDR3 length is 16 residues. Germline V gene data show CDR1 as SNHLY and CDR2 as FYNNEI. The CDR3 DNA sequence: TGTGCCAGCAGCGGCGACAGACTTACAACTAATGAAAAACTGTTTTTT. Translating it yields CASSGDRLTTNEKLFF.

Of note for this clone: Sequence at one end of the junction differs from germline and may be a read error. The chain joins TRBV7-7 to TRBJ2-1; 7 bases line up with TRBD2. Per the germline V gene, CDR1 is SSHAT and CDR2 is FNYEAQ (reference sequence). The CDR3 runs 14 residues. CDR3 residues: CASSPSRGGNEQFF. The CDR3 DNA reads as TGTGCTAGCAGCCCGTCGAGGGGAGGGAATGAGCAGTTCTTC.

The chain links TRBV7-6 to TRBJ1-1; no reliable D call. The CDR3 is 13 residues long. The ends were cut back, 5 bases at V and 0 bases at J, with 7 bases in the middle. Germline V gene data show CDR1 as SGHVS and CDR2 as FNYEAQ. The CDR3 DNA is TGTGCCAGCAGCCCCAGTATGAACACTGAAGCTTTCTTT. Amino acids: CASSPSMNTEAFF.

The chain recombines TRBV4-2 with TRBJ2-7, with D maybe TRBD1 (5 bases). This CDR3 comprises 14 residues. Germline values: CDR1 LGHNA, CDR2 YNFKEQ. The V end lost 3 bases, the J end lost 4 bases, and 13 bases lay between the germline ends. DNA for the CDR3: TGTGCCAGCAGCCAGGAAGACAGAGAGTACGAGCAGTACTTC. It translates to CASSQEDREYEQYF.

The rearrangement joins TRBV7-3 to TRBJ2-3; maybe TRBD2 (6 bases). Germline V gives CDR1 SGHTA, CDR2 FQGTGA. The V end lost 2 bases, the J end lost 8 bases, and 14 bases lay between the germline ends. The CDR3 loop spans 14 amino acids. The CDR3 loop is CASSLVAAEGTQYF. The CDR3 DNA sequence: TGTGCCAGCAGCTTAGTGGCCGCGGAGGGTACGCAGTATTTT.

This chain joins TRBV7-2 and TRBJ2-7; a weak D match, TRBD2 (5 bases). The CDR3 has 13 amino acids. Trimming took 1 base from V and 2 from J, leaving 6 bases between them. The germline V gene has CDR1 SGHTA and CDR2 FQGNSA. CDR3 bases: TGTGCCAGCAGCTTAGGAGGGCCCTACGAGCAGTACTTC. Its translation: CASSLGGPYEQYF.

The chain combines TRBV18 with TRBJ1-1, with TRBD1 matching 8 bases. The germline CDR1 and CDR2 sequences are KGHSH and LQKENI. The V and J ends lost 5 bases and 12 bases, in that order; junction bases with no gene match: 8. This CDR3 contains 12 residues. The CDR3 region has the DNA TGTGCCAGCTCAACAGGACAGGGTGGAACTTTCTTT. Its protein product is CASSTGQGGTFF.

The chain uses TRBV7-2 and TRBJ1-2, with a possible D match to TRBD1 (5 bases). V lost 2 bases and J lost 2, with 12 bases in between. This CDR3 contains 15 residues. Germline V CDR1 and CDR2: SGHTA, FQGNSA. The CDR3 here is CASSLKGQANYGYTF. In nucleotides, the CDR3 is TGTGCCAGCAGCTTAAAGGGGCAGGCGAACTATGGCTACACCTTC.

The V and J genes are TRBV5-1 and TRBJ1-6; D is perhaps TRBD1 (6 bases). Per the germline V gene, CDR1 is SGHRS and CDR2 is YFSETQ. Trimming left V 4 bases short and J 4 bases short, with 15 bases between. This CDR3 has 16 amino acids. CDR3 residues: CASSRGGEVYNSPLHF. CDR3 DNA: TGCGCCAGCAGCCGAGGGGGGGAGGTTTATAATTCACCCCTCCACTTT. Variable domain in full (rest from reference TRBV5-1 and TRBJ1-6): KAGVTQTPRYLIKTRGQQVTLSCSPISGHRSVSWYQQTPGQGLQFLFEYFSETQRNKGNFPGRFSGRQFSNSRSEMNVSTLELGDSALYLCASSRGGEVYNSPLHFGNGTRLTVT.

This clone was observed once. V and J are TRBV18 and TRBJ1-2, with TRBD1 matching 7 bases. Unmatched junction bases numbered 9, after V lost 3 bases and J lost 8 bases. CDR3 size: 14 residues. The germline gives CDR1 KGHSH, CDR2 LQKENI. As DNA, the CDR3 is TGTGCCAGCTCACCGGGGCAACAGGGGAGAGGCTACACCTTC. Protein: CASSPGQQGRGYTF.

The J gene is TRBJ2-2, the V gene TRBV6-4; TRBD2 might be the D (5 bases). The CDR3 is 13 residues long. Trimming cost V 3 bases and J 6 bases, with 8 bases left between them. Per germline, CDR1 MRHNA and CDR2 SNTAGT. The CDR3 loop is CASSEGEPGELFF. In DNA form, the CDR3 reads TGTGCCAGCAGTGAGGGAGAGCCCGGGGAGCTGTTTTTT.

This clone was detected only once. This chain uses TRBV4-3 with TRBJ2-6; D ambiguous. The CDR3 is made up of 17 amino acids. Deletions cut 5 bases from V and 2 bases from J, with 16 bases between. Per germline, CDR1 LGHNA and CDR2 YSLEER. This chain's CDR3 is CASSYASGRTGANVLTF. The CDR3 DNA follows: TGCGCCAGCAGCTATGCCTCGGGTAGGACTGGGGCCAACGTCCTGACTTTC.

The rearrangement joins TRBV19 to TRBJ2-3, with D maybe TRBD1 (6 bases). This CDR3 is built from 16 residues. Trimming pared 0 bases from V and 5 bases from J, leaving 15 bases between. Per the germline V gene, CDR1 is LNHDA and CDR2 is SQIVND (reference sequence). CDR3 DNA: TGTGCCAGTAGTATAGATCCAATAAAGACAGGAGATACGCAGTATTTT. Translation gives CASSIDPIKTGDTQYF.

In DNA, the CDR3 is TGTGCCAGCAGCTCCTATGCGGGGAACCTTAGAGAACTGTTTTTT. It translates to CASSSYAGNLRELFF. The chain uses TRBV28 and TRBJ1-4; D call uncertain. V was clipped by 6 bases and J by 12 bases, with 23 bases between them. The germline gives CDR1 MDHEN, CDR2 SYDVKM. This CDR3 is built from 15 residues.